This T cell receptor beta chain was documented in a study of OX40 agonist ivuxolimab in advanced cancers. Study results and limitations: Also present in some nonresponders was a low level of normalized T-cell clonal expansion. Partial responders at 0.1-3.0 mg/kg showed near-lowest clonal expansion.

To note about this clone: What it binds is unknown.

Libraries were prepared by immunoSEQ multiplex PCR; TCRdb keeps only in-frame clonotypes and omits some of them. The repertoire holds some 72,000 clones, with about 90% as singletons. The V end lost 4 bases, the J end lost 6 bases, and 16 bases lay between the germline ends. There are 15 residues in the CDR3. Germline V lookup: CDR1 SNHLY, CDR2 FYNNEI. The sequencing here drew on CD4+ or CD8+ T cells sorted from blood, taken in a trial of the OX40 agonist ivuxolimab. The chain couples TRBV2 to TRBJ2-1; TRBD2 is a possible D gene (5 bases). The receptor was derived from an adult with an advanced solid tumor such as melanoma, head and neck, liver or kidney cancer. The CDR3 DNA reads as TGTGCCAGCAGTGGCCCCCTCGCGGGCCCCAATGAGCAGTTCTTC. This translates into CASSGPLAGPNEQFF.